This T cell receptor (beta chain) derives from a study of T cell repertoires in cytomegalovirus infection. Study-wide background: Signatures in public TCR beta sequences pointed to both CMV infection and matching HLA type. Study-wide findings and caveats: Pooled public TCR beta family frequency picked out CMV carriers with the relevant HLA.

The CDR3 is 15 residues long. V dropped 1 base and J dropped 0 bases, with 11 bases sitting between them. The germline CDR1 and CDR2 sequences are SGHRS and YFSETQ. TCRdb re-called the reads with MiXCR, one entry per CDR3 protein. The table includes around 740,000 distinct CDR3 sequences, 35% to 40% detected once. About this clonotype: Its specificity is not known.

The source material was PBMCs. V is TRBV5-1 and J is TRBJ2-7, with D possibly being TRBD2 (5 bases). This sequence was found in a human donor in good health (CMV status not recorded). Some clones in this sample may be carry-over from other donors' samples. The CDR3 loop reads CASSLISGSSYEQYF. The CDR3 DNA follows: TGCGCCAGCAGCTTGATAAGTGGGAGCTCCTACGAGCAGTACTTC.